A selection of T cell receptor beta chains follows, all from one sample in a study of shared clonotypes between healthy human individuals. The protocol was immunoSEQ multiplex PCR, while the TCRdb copy is restricted to in-frame clones and leaves out a portion. Seen here are around 2.1 million clones, about 93% observed once, and the top ten hold roughly 1.7%. Sequences were obtained from naive CD8+ T cells from PBMCs. These receptors all come from a young man in good health. Some clones in this sample may be carry-over from other donors' samples. The CDR3 runs from the conserved cysteine through the conserved F or W. The D gene is left open where the match is weak. Some rows mark clone size as missing; the rest say once, few, many or name a class of expanded clone.

- | TRBJ1-4 | TRBV28 | - | TGTGCCAGCACCATGCCAGGGGATAATGAAAAACTGTTTTTT | CASTMPGDNEKLFF
- | TRBJ2-3 | TRBV10-3 | - | TGTGCCATCAGTGACTTAGGACCCACAGATACGCAGTATTTT | CAISDLGPTDTQYF
- | TRBJ2-7 | TRBV28 | TRBD1 | TGTGCCAGCAGTTTATTGGACAGGGGCTCCTACGAGCAGTACTTC | CASSLLDRGSYEQYF
- | TRBJ1-4 | TRBV27 | - | TGTGCCAGCAGCCCCGTATCGACTAATGAAAAACTGTTTTTT | CASSPVSTNEKLFF
- | TRBJ2-7 | TRBV7-3 | TRBD2 | TGTGCCAGCAGCTTAATCGCTAGCGGGAGTGGAGAGCAGTACTTC | CASSLIASGSGEQYF
- | TRBJ1-2 | TRBV4-1 | - | TGCGCCAGCAGCCAAGATCCGACGGGGACGGATGGCTACACCTTC | CASSQDPTGTDGYTF
- | TRBJ2-1 | TRBV14 | TRBD1 | TGTGCCAGCAGCCCGACAGGGAACAATGAGCAGTTCTTC | CASSPTGNNEQFF
- | TRBJ2-7 | TRBV6-5 | TRBD2 | TGTGCCAGCAGTTACACTAGCGGGTCCTACGAGCAGTACTTC | CASSYTSGSYEQYF
- | TRBJ2-2 | TRBV19 | - | TGTGCCAGTGGGGGCGGGACGAAGGCAGGGGAGCTGTTTTTT | CASGGGTKAGELFF
- | TRBJ2-7 | TRBV21-1 | - | TGTGCCAGCAGCAAAGGTTGGGAGATCCACTACGAGCAGTACTTC | CASSKGWEIHYEQYF
- | TRBJ1-4 | TRBV4-3 | - | TGCGCCAGCAGCCAAGACTCGGGTTTGGGTAAACTGTTTTTT | CASSQDSGLGKLFF
- | TRBJ2-7 | TRBV21-1 | - | TGTGCCAGCAGCAAAGACAGGGGGTCCTACGAGCAGTACTTC | CASSKDRGSYEQYF
- | TRBJ1-1 | TRBV19 | - | TGTGCCAGTAGTATAGGCTGGTCCAAGGGGGGGAACACTGAAGCTTTCTTT | CASSIGWSKGGNTEAFF
once | TRBJ2-2 | TRBV28 | TRBD2 | TGTGCCAGCAGTTTGGGGGGGGACGGGGAGCTGTTTTTT | CASSLGGDGELFF
- | TRBJ1-1 | TRBV6-5 | TRBD1 | TGTGCCAGCAGTGTTCAGACAGGGAGTAACACTGAAGCTTTCTTT | CASSVQTGSNTEAFF
- | TRBJ1-1 | TRBV11-2 | - | TGTGCCAGCACCCCTGGGGGGGCTGAAGCTTTCTTT | CASTPGGAEAFF